This entry lists 4 T cell receptor beta chains sequenced from one sample in a study of T cell responses to AZD1222 COVID-19 vaccine. This table comes from immunoSEQ multiplex PCR, and its TCRdb copy is limited to in-frame clones, with some not included. The repertoire has about 35,000 clones, approximately 86% of them found once; the top ten carry 6.8%. The sample here was peripheral blood, taken on day 0 of AZD1222 vaccination. Every receptor here comes from an adult in good health.

A single count supports this clone. This chain uses TRBV5-1 with TRBJ2-1, with D perhaps TRBD1 (5 bases). The germline V gene encodes CDR1 SGHRS and CDR2 YFSETQ. The CDR3 covers 15 residues. V shed 0 bases and J shed 5 bases, with 12 bases lying between them. The CDR3 protein is CASSLAPGYDNEQFF. The CDR3 DNA reads TGCGCCAGCAGCTTGGCTCCAGGGTACGACAATGAGCAGTTCTTC.

The chain combines TRBV9 with TRBJ2-5; TRBD2 matches at 10 bases. The germline CDR1 and CDR2 sequences are SGDLS and YYNGEE. There are 15 residues in the CDR3. Trimming took 4 bases from V and 4 from J; bases not matched to a gene: 7. The CDR3 is CASSSLAGVGETQYF. The CDR3 coding sequence is TGTGCCAGCAGCTCCCTAGCGGGAGTTGGAGAGACCCAGTACTTC.

The J gene is TRBJ1-5, the V gene TRBV6-4; perhaps TRBD1 as D (6 bases). Germline V gives CDR1 MRHNA, CDR2 SNTAGT. The V end was cut by 7 bases, the J end by 1 base, with 14 bases between. The CDR3 totals 15 residues. This chain's CDR3 is CASTRGGESNQPQHF. CDR3 bases: TGTGCCAGCACCCGAGGGGGGGAGAGCAATCAGCCCCAGCATTTT.

The genes are TRBV9 and TRBJ2-7, with TRBD1 identical over 9 bases. The V and J ends lost 3 bases and 4 bases, in that order; junction bases with no gene match: 8. The CDR3 has 15 residues. Germline V lookup: CDR1 SGDLS, CDR2 YYNGEE. CDR3 bases: TGTGCCAGCAGCGCGCTTCCGGGACAGGGTTACGAGCAGTACTTC. Residues: CASSALPGQGYEQYF.